The rows below give T cell receptor beta chains drawn from one sample of a study of blood T cells in healthy people across ages. TCRdb re-called the 5' RACE reads through MiXCR, storing one row per CDR3 protein. This table holds about 1 million distinct CDR3 sequences, 35% to 55% found once. Sequenced: blood. The receptors were sampled from a woman aged 55-69 years in good health. Each CDR3 is given with its conserved first and last residue. The order of the fields is clone size, D gene, J gene, V gene, CDR3 protein, CDR3 DNA. The D gene is left open where the match is weak. Clone size is given for some rows only: seen once, a few or many times, or a class if the clone is expanded.

many,.,TRBJ2-6,TRBV29-1,CSVEDRGAQTGANVLTF,TGCAGCGTTGAAGATAGGGGGGCGCAGACTGGGGCCAACGTCCTGACTTTC
.,TRBD1,TRBJ2-5,TRBV11-2,CASSHLRTGGRETQYF,TGTGCCAGCAGCCATCTGCGGACAGGGGGCCGGGAGACCCAGTACTTC
.,TRBD1,TRBJ1-4,TRBV15,CATSRENRGNEKLFF,TGTGCCACCAGCAGAGAGAACAGGGGAAATGAAAAACTGTTTTTT
few,.,TRBJ2-7,TRBV28,CASSTPANYEQYF,TGTGCCAGCAGCACCCCGGCTAACTACGAGCAGTACTTC
.,.,TRBJ2-2,TRBV20-1,CSARDPGLGNTGELFF,TGCAGTGCTAGAGATCCGGGACTGGGGAACACCGGGGAGCTGTTTTTT
.,TRBD1,TRBJ1-4,TRBV3-1,CASSATGGEGKLFF,TGTGCCAGCAGCGCAACAGGGGGGGAGGGAAAACTGTTTTTT
.,.,TRBJ1-5,TRBV5-5,CASSLRPGLDQGSNQPQHF,TGTGCCAGCAGTCTTCGACCCGGGTTGGACCAGGGAAGCAATCAGCCCCAGCATTTT
few,TRBD1,TRBJ1-2,TRBV6-5,CASSYYEEQGLRHGYTF,TGTGCCAGCAGTTACTATGAAGAACAGGGGCTCCGCCATGGCTACACCTTC
.,TRBD1,TRBJ1-6,TRBV12-3/TRBV12-4,CASTPQGSSYNSPLHF,TGTGCCAGCACCCCACAGGGGAGCTCCTATAATTCACCCCTCCACTTT
.,.,TRBJ2-3,TRBV3-1,CASSQNWDTDTQYF,TGTGCCAGCAGCCAAAATTGGGACACAGATACGCAGTATTTT
few,.,TRBJ2-1,TRBV7-3,CASSLKGAAGVYNEQFF,TGTGCCAGCAGCTTAAAGGGGGCAGCGGGAGTATACAATGAGCAGTTCTTC
few,.,TRBJ1-6,TRBV5-6,CASSFASGPNSPLHF,TGTGCCAGCAGCTTTGCGAGCGGGCCGAATTCACCCCTCCACTTT
few,TRBD2,TRBJ2-1,TRBV20-1,CSLGRAGVSNEQFF,TGCAGTCTCGGGCGTGCGGGAGTGAGCAATGAGCAGTTCTTC
.,.,TRBJ2-7,TRBV18,CASSTKPGSSYEQYF,TGTGCCAGCTCCACGAAGCCGGGTAGCTCCTACGAGCAGTACTTC
few,.,TRBJ1-1,TRBV6-1,CAARIRGVATEAFF,TGTGCCGCCCGCATCAGGGGAGTGGCCACTGAAGCTTTCTTT
.,.,TRBJ2-5,TRBV5-1,CASSLDPTAETQYF,TGCGCCAGCAGCTTGGATCCTACGGCAGAGACCCAGTACTTC
.,.,TRBJ1-1,TRBV5-1,CASSFQEDTEAFF,TGCGCCAGCAGCTTCCAGGAGGACACTGAAGCTTTCTTT
.,.,TRBJ1-6,TRBV6-5,CASSIGVASPLHF,TGTGCCAGCAGTATAGGGGTGGCTTCACCCCTCCACTTT